The 30 T cell receptor beta chains reported below all come from one sample, sequenced in a study of CD8 T cells in Susac syndrome. About 0.5 to 1 ug RNA was reverse transcribed with random hexamers. MiXCR, run by TCRdb on the immunoSEQ multiplex PCR reads, gives a single entry per CDR3 protein. The sample contains under 350,000 distinct CDR3 sequences, 92% of which appear only once. The sample was CD4+ T cells from PBMCs. The receptors stem from a human donor with multiple sclerosis.

CDR3 residues: CATSDPTGVEAFF. The CDR3 DNA reads TGTGCCACCAGTGACCCTACAGGGGTTGAAGCTTTCTTT. The gene calls are TRBV24-1 and TRBJ1-1; 7 positions match TRBD1. The CDR3 covers 13 residues. Germline V gene lookup returns CDR1 KGHDR and CDR2 SFDVKD. The ends lost 4 bases at V and 7 bases at J; junction bases unmatched: 5.

V gene TRBV5-1 combines with J gene TRBJ2-7; the D gene could be TRBD1 or TRBD2 (5 bases each). Germline lookup yields CDR1 SGHRS and CDR2 YFSETQ. The V and J ends lost 3 bases and 4 bases respectively, with 17 bases between them. This CDR3 is built from 15 residues. The CDR3: CASSYRDLTLYEQYF. As DNA, the CDR3 is TGCGCCAGCAGCTACCGGGACCTAACCTTATACGAGCAGTACTTC. The full variable domain, its missing parts supplied by reference TRBV5-1 and TRBJ2-7, is KAGVTQTPRYLIKTRGQQVTLSCSPISGHRSVSWYQQTPGQGLQFLFEYFSETQRNKGNFPGRFSGRQFSNSRSEMNVSTLELGDSALYLCASSYRDLTLYEQYFGPGTRLTVT.

In the case of this clonotype: Since the CDR3 does not end with the conserved phenylalanine or tryptophan, this likely comes from a read error. V and J are TRBV5-4 and TRBJ1-1; D is undetermined. The germline CDR1 and CDR2 sequences are SGHNT and YYREEE (reference sequence). V gave up 4 bases and J gave up 1 base, with 8 bases separating them. The CDR3 extends over 13 amino acids. CDR3 loop: CASSHERNTEAFL. The CDR3 DNA follows: TGTGCCAGCAGCCACGAGAGGAACACTGAAGCTTTCCTT.

The chain employs TRBV5-1 and TRBJ2-6; TRBD1 agrees at 11 bases. V was clipped by 3 bases and J by 2 bases; unmatched bases: 4. Germline CDR1 reads SGHRS; CDR2 reads YFSETQ. CDR3 length: 17 amino acids. CDR3 nucleotides: TGCGCCAGCAGCTGGGCGGGACAGGGGGCTGGGGCCAACGTCCTGACTTTC. Its translation: CASSWAGQGAGANVLTF.

The J gene is TRBJ2-2, the V gene TRBV12-3 or TRBV12-4; maybe TRBD1 (6 bases). The CDR3 consists of 15 residues. The V and J ends lost 4 bases and 7 bases respectively, with 16 bases between them. In nucleotides, the CDR3 is TGTGCCAGCAGTTCAACGACAGGAAGGTTCGGGGAGCTGTTTTTT. Its protein product is CASSSTTGRFGELFF.

The CDR3 sequence: CASSSSGARYEQYF. DNA of the CDR3: TGTGCCAGCAGCTCTTCAGGGGCGCGCTACGAGCAGTACTTC. The chain links TRBV7-9 to TRBJ2-7; perhaps TRBD1 as D (6 bases). From germline, CDR1 is SEHNR and CDR2 FQNEAQ (reference sequence). Trimming cost V 4 bases and J 3 bases, with 13 bases left between them. The CDR3 covers 14 residues. The full variable domain, rest sourced from reference TRBV7-9 and TRBJ2-7, is DTGVSQNPRHKITKRGQNVTFRCDPISEHNRLYWYRQTLGQGPEFLTYFQNEAQLEKSRLLSDRFSAERPKGSFSTLEIQRTEQGDSAMYLCASSSSGARYEQYFGPGTRLTVT.

CDR3 protein: CASSRKSGTNTEAFF. As DNA, the CDR3 is TGTGCCAGCTCTCGTAAATCCGGGACGAACACTGAAGCTTTCTTT. The V and J genes are TRBV18 and TRBJ1-1; a weak D match, TRBD1 (5 bases). CDR1 and CDR2 from the germline V gene are KGHSH and LQKENI. The CDR3 sequence is 15 residues long. V lost 6 bases to trimming and J lost 1 base, with 15 bases between them.

CDR3 sequence (DNA): TGCAGTGCTAGAAGAGATACCGGGGAGCTGTTTTTT. Amino acids: CSARRDTGELFF. The chain links TRBV20-1 to TRBJ2-2, with D uncertain. Germline V CDR1 and CDR2: DFQATT, SNEGSKA (reference sequence). The CDR3 sequence is 12 residues long. V lost 2 bases, J lost 5 bases, and 6 bases lay in between.

This clonotype was counted once. This rearrangement joins TRBV20-1 to TRBJ2-7; 10 bases line up with TRBD2. V was clipped by 3 bases and J by 5 bases; unmatched bases: 13. The germline gives CDR1 DFQATT, CDR2 SNEGSKA (reference sequence). The CDR3 length is 16 residues. The CDR3 nucleotides read TGCAGTGCTAGCCCTCCGGGGCTAGCGGGAGTCCACGAGCAGTACTTC. Its protein is CSASPPGLAGVHEQYF.

The chain joins TRBV12-3 or TRBV12-4 to TRBJ2-3; 8 bases align to TRBD1. The V segment lost 3 bases and the J segment 7 bases; nucleotides outside the gene matches: 12. There are 16 residues in the CDR3. The CDR3 DNA sequence: TGTGCCAGCAGTTTTTATATCAGGGGGCAACGAAATACGCAGTATTTT. As protein: CASSFYIRGQRNTQYF.

This sequence joins TRBV5-6 and TRBJ2-5, with D perhaps matching TRBD1 or TRBD2 (5 bases each). Germline V gene data show CDR1 as SGHDT and CDR2 as YYEEEE. V was trimmed by 1 base and J by 1 base, leaving 11 bases between them. The length of the CDR3 is 15 residues. The CDR3 here is CASSLMGRPQETQYF. The DNA for the CDR3 is TGTGCCAGCAGCTTGATGGGACGGCCCCAAGAGACCCAGTACTTC.

The V gene is TRBV18, the J gene TRBJ2-1; unclear D gene. This CDR3 contains 12 residues. V lost 1 base and J lost 4, with 2 bases in between. CDR1 and CDR2 (germline): KGHSH, LQKENI. As DNA, the CDR3 is TGTGCCAGCTCACCACAATACAATGAGCAGTTCTTC. Translating gives CASSPQYNEQFF.

V gene TRBV6-2 or TRBV6-3 combines with J gene TRBJ2-1; 10 bases map to TRBD2. Germline CDR1 is MNHEY and CDR2 is SVGEGT. The CDR3 length is 17 residues. J lost 0 bases, V lost 7 bases, and 9 bases had no gene match. DNA for the CDR3: TGTGCCAGCAAGATTTTAGCGGGAGGTAACTCCTACAATGAGCAGTTCTTC. Translating gives CASKILAGGNSYNEQFF.

The V call is TRBV2, the J call TRBJ2-1; D might be TRBD1 (8 bases). CDR3 length: 17 residues. V was pared by 6 bases and J by 0 bases, with 18 bases between. The germline gives CDR1 SNHLY, CDR2 FYNNEI. DNA for the CDR3: TGTGCCAGCAGGGGAGGGAGACAGGGGAGCTCCTACAATGAGCAGTTCTTC. It codes for CASRGGRQGSSYNEQFF.

The rearrangement joins TRBV5-1 to TRBJ1-1; TRBD1 is a possible D gene (5 bases). V was cut by 3 bases and J by 0 bases, with 18 bases left in between. The germline CDR1 and CDR2 sequences are SGHRS and YFSETQ. The CDR3 is made up of 17 amino acids. The CDR3 protein is CASSSPSRDSMNTEAFF. The CDR3 DNA sequence: TGCGCCAGCAGCTCCCCTTCCCGGGACTCCATGAACACTGAAGCTTTCTTT.

This clonotype was detected once. The chain has TRBV16 and TRBJ1-2; a possible D gene is TRBD1 (5 bases). Germline loops: CDR1 KGHSY, CDR2 FQNENV. Trimming took 4 bases from V and 4 from J, leaving 16 bases between them. This CDR3 has 15 amino acids. CDR3 bases: TGTGCCAGCAGCCTTGGGGCAGTGGGACTCTATGGCTACACCTTC. It specifies CASSLGAVGLYGYTF.

In this sample, this clonotype turned up once. The chain combines TRBV6-5 with TRBJ2-7, with D possibly TRBD2 on 5 matching bases. Trimming took off 0 bases at V and 4 bases at J, with 13 bases between the two ends. The germline V gene encodes CDR1 MNHEY and CDR2 SVGAGI. This CDR3 spans 15 amino acids. Here the CDR3 DNA reads TGTGCCAGCAGTTACTCTTGGGGAGTTGAGTACGAGCAGTACTTC. Protein: CASSYSWGVEYEQYF.

This chain uses TRBV20-1 with TRBJ2-2; D remains ambiguous. V lost 8 bases and J 4 bases, leaving 14 bases between the germline ends. Germline CDR1 is DFQATT and CDR2 is SNEGSKA (reference sequence). The CDR3 sequence is 13 residues long. The CDR3 protein is CSQAKASTGELFF. CDR3 bases: TGCAGTCAGGCTAAGGCGAGCACCGGGGAGCTGTTTTTT.

This clonotype was seen just once. The chain couples TRBV5-1 to TRBJ1-4, with unresolved D. Germline assignment: CDR1 SGHRS and CDR2 YFSETQ. CDR3 length equals 15 residues. The germline V and J ends were trimmed by 1 base and 3 bases, with 10 bases remaining between them. The CDR3 loop is CASSLNGPANEKLFF. CDR3 nucleotide sequence: TGCGCCAGCAGCTTGAATGGACCAGCTAATGAAAAACTGTTTTTT.

The chain has TRBV5-1 and TRBJ2-1; 7 bases line up with TRBD1. J gave up 4 bases and V 5 bases, and 3 bases lay outside the gene matches. Germline loops: CDR1 SGHRS, CDR2 YFSETQ. The CDR3 runs 13 residues. In DNA form, the CDR3 reads TGCGCCAGCAGGACAGGGAATTACAATGAGCAGTTCTTC. Encoded protein: CASRTGNYNEQFF. Using reference TRBV5-1 and TRBJ2-1 for the parts outside the CDR3, the full variable domain is KAGVTQTPRYLIKTRGQQVTLSCSPISGHRSVSWYQQTPGQGLQFLFEYFSETQRNKGNFPGRFSGRQFSNSRSEMNVSTLELGDSALYLCASRTGNYNEQFFGPGTRLTVL.

This sequence joins TRBV20-1 and TRBJ2-3; tentatively, D is TRBD2 (6 bases). CDR1 DFQATT and CDR2 SNEGSKA come from the germline V gene (reference sequence). Deletions cut 6 bases from V and 4 bases from J, with 23 bases between. The CDR3 is made up of 16 amino acids. Here the CDR3 DNA reads TGCAGTGCCTTCTACCCCCACCTGGCGGGGCCAGATACGCAGTATTTT. Translated: CSAFYPHLAGPDTQYF.

This chain connects TRBV29-1 to TRBJ2-1; D gene ambiguous. V was shortened by 6 bases and J by 4 bases, with 13 bases between the two germline ends. The CDR3 extends over 13 amino acids. CDR1 and CDR2 from the germline V gene are SQVTM and ANQGSEA. The CDR3 DNA reads as TGCAGCGTCTATCGCGGCAGTTACAATGAGCAGTTCTTC. Translating it yields CSVYRGSYNEQFF.

This clonotype came up once. The rearrangement uses TRBV11-3 and TRBJ2-7, with no clear D. V was pared by 5 bases and J by 5 bases, with 22 bases between. The CDR3 contains 16 residues. The germline gives CDR1 SGHNT, CDR2 YENEEA. The CDR3 loop is CASSLGSDQVAHEQYF. CDR3 sequence (DNA): TGTGCCAGCAGCCTAGGGTCCGACCAAGTGGCCCACGAGCAGTACTTC.

In DNA, the CDR3 is TGTGCCTGGAGTGTTCTCTCAGATGAAGCTTTCTTT. Protein product: CAWSVLSDEAFF. The chain has TRBV30 and TRBJ1-1; no clear D. The CDR3 has 12 amino acids. Trimming removed 0 bases from V and 7 bases from J, with 9 bases in between. From germline, CDR1 is GTSNPN and CDR2 SVGIG (reference sequence).

This chain links TRBV5-4 with TRBJ1-3, with D perhaps TRBD1 (5 bases). Trimming pared 0 bases from V and 4 bases from J, leaving 11 bases between. The germline CDR1 and CDR2 sequences are SGHNT and YYREEE (reference sequence). This CDR3 comprises 15 residues. In DNA form, the CDR3 reads TGTGCCAGCAGCTTGGGTCAGGGTCTGGGAAACACCATATATTTT. Encoded protein: CASSLGQGLGNTIYF.

CDR3 sequence: CASSLQRGRWGNTEAFF. As DNA, the CDR3 is TGTGCCAGCAGCCTACAGAGGGGGCGCTGGGGTAACACTGAAGCTTTCTTT. The V and J genes are TRBV7-9 and TRBJ1-1; TRBD1 matches at 7 bases. The CDR3 length is 17 residues. Germline CDR1 is SEHNR and CDR2 is FQNEAQ (reference sequence). V lost 5 bases to trimming and J lost 2 bases; unmatched junction nucleotides: 14.

This clonotype was observed a few times. The chain carries TRBV12-3 or TRBV12-4 and TRBJ2-6; D could derive from TRBD1 or TRBD2 (5 bases each). This CDR3 comprises 16 residues. Trimming pared 4 bases from V and 0 bases from J, leaving 10 bases between. The CDR3 coding sequence is TGTGCCAGCAGTTCAGGGACCGCCTCTGGGGCCAACGTCCTGACTTTC. Translated: CASSSGTASGANVLTF.

The V call is TRBV20-1, the J call TRBJ2-7; 10 positions match TRBD2. V lost 0 bases to trimming and J lost 0 bases; unmatched junction nucleotides: 11. The CDR3 is made up of 18 amino acids. Germline lookup yields CDR1 DFQATT and CDR2 SNEGSKA (reference sequence). The DNA of the CDR3 is TGCAGTGCTAGAGATACGGCTAGCGGGAGCGACTACTCCTACGAGCAGTACTTC. Protein sequence: CSARDTASGSDYSYEQYF.

The chain employs TRBV11-2 and TRBJ1-5; no reliable D call. CDR1 and CDR2 (germline): SGHAT, FQNNGV. The CDR3 runs 15 residues. V gave up 0 bases and J gave up 4 bases, with 10 bases separating them. CDR3 in DNA: TGTGCCAGCAGCTTAGAGATCGGCCTTAATCAGCCCCAGCATTTT. Amino acids: CASSLEIGLNQPQHF. The whole variable domain, filled in from reference TRBV11-2 and TRBJ1-5, reads EAGVAQSPRYKIIEKRQSVAFWCNPISGHATLYWYQQILGQGPKLLIQFQNNGVVDDSQLPKDRFSAERLKGVDSTLKIQPAKLEDSAVYLCASSLEIGLNQPQHFGDGTRLSIL.

The chain combines TRBV20-1 with TRBJ1-3; D is unresolved. This CDR3 contains 14 residues. The germline V gene encodes CDR1 DFQATT and CDR2 SNEGSKA (reference sequence). V lost 5 bases and J 0 bases, leaving 11 bases between the germline ends. DNA for the CDR3: TGCAGTGCTCCCTCTGACCTCTCTGGAAACACCATATATTTT. It encodes CSAPSDLSGNTIYF.